These T cell receptor beta chains were read from a single sample in a study of blood T cell repertoires in COVID-19. Generated by immunoSEQ multiplex PCR, the TCRdb table keeps only in-frame clones and is missing some. In the table there are about 400,000 clones, approximately 85% of which are singletons. The source material was PBMCs or T cells enriched from blood (not recorded which). Receptors originate from a woman in her thirties or forties with acute COVID-19. Each CDR3 is given with its conserved first and last residue. Each record gives: CDR3 DNA, CDR3 protein, J gene, D gene, V gene, CDR3 length, clone size. A D gene is named only where the DNA matches it firmly. Rows give clone size only sometimes, using once, few, many, or a class for an expanded clone.

cdr3_nt: TGTGCCAGTAGTATCCCCAGTCTCGGGCAGCCCCAGCATTTT
cdr3_aa: CASSIPSLGQPQHF
j_call: TRBJ1-5
d_call: -
v_call: TRBV19
cdr3_length: 14
clone_size: once

cdr3_nt: TGTGCCAGCAGTGGTACAAGGTCGGGGGGTAAGCTCTATGGCTACACCTTC
cdr3_aa: CASSGTRSGGKLYGYTF
j_call: TRBJ1-2
d_call: -
v_call: TRBV27
cdr3_length: 17
clone_size: once

cdr3_nt: TGTGCCAGTAATACGGACAGGGGGAAAAACATTCAGTACTTC
cdr3_aa: CASNTDRGKNIQYF
j_call: TRBJ2-4
d_call: TRBD1
v_call: TRBV19
cdr3_length: 14
clone_size: -

cdr3_nt: TGCGCCAGCCGCGGCACCGGGACAAACAACTACAATGAGCAGTTCTTC
cdr3_aa: CASRGTGTNNYNEQFF
j_call: TRBJ2-1
d_call: -
v_call: TRBV4-1
cdr3_length: 16
clone_size: -

cdr3_nt: TGTGCCAGCAGCCGGGCGACAGGGGGAGTGAACACTGAAGCTTTCTTT
cdr3_aa: CASSRATGGVNTEAFF
j_call: TRBJ1-1
d_call: TRBD1
v_call: TRBV7-2
cdr3_length: 16
clone_size: -

cdr3_nt: TGTGCCAGCTCACTCGGGAGATTGGGCGCAGATACGCAGTATTTT
cdr3_aa: CASSLGRLGADTQYF
j_call: TRBJ2-3
d_call: -
v_call: TRBV18
cdr3_length: 15
clone_size: -

cdr3_nt: TGTGCCAGTAGTACCCTTAGAACAGATACGCAGTATTTT
cdr3_aa: CASSTLRTDTQYF
j_call: TRBJ2-3
d_call: -
v_call: TRBV19
cdr3_length: 13
clone_size: -

cdr3_nt: TGCGCCAGCAGCTCCGCCCGTGTCGGGGGGGCGAGTGAAAAACTGTTTTTT
cdr3_aa: CASSSARVGGASEKLFF
j_call: TRBJ1-4
d_call: -
v_call: TRBV5-1
cdr3_length: 17
clone_size: -

cdr3_nt: TGTGCCAGCAGTCGGGACTATACATACACAGATACGCAGTATTTT
cdr3_aa: CASSRDYTYTDTQYF
j_call: TRBJ2-3
d_call: TRBD2
v_call: TRBV7-9
cdr3_length: 15
clone_size: -

cdr3_nt: TGTGCCAGCAGCTTAGCGGCTCCCGATCGATCAGATACGCAGTATTTT
cdr3_aa: CASSLAAPDRSDTQYF
j_call: TRBJ2-3
d_call: -
v_call: TRBV5-4
cdr3_length: 16
clone_size: -

cdr3_nt: TGTGCCAGCAACCCGACAGGGGCCCTAGAGCAGTACTTC
cdr3_aa: CASNPTGALEQYF
j_call: TRBJ2-7
d_call: TRBD1
v_call: TRBV6-5
cdr3_length: 13
clone_size: -

cdr3_nt: TGTGCCAGCAGCCCGGGAGGGGGGGGGCAAAATGAGCAGTTCTTC
cdr3_aa: CASSPGGGGQNEQFF
j_call: TRBJ2-1
d_call: TRBD2
v_call: TRBV6-6
cdr3_length: 15
clone_size: -

cdr3_nt: TGTGCCAGCTCACCCATCGGGACTGAAGAGACCCAGTACTTC
cdr3_aa: CASSPIGTEETQYF
j_call: TRBJ2-5
d_call: -
v_call: TRBV18
cdr3_length: 14
clone_size: -

cdr3_nt: TGTGCCAGCAGCACACGTACTTCGGGGGCAGGGGGAGCTTTCTTT
cdr3_aa: CASSTRTSGAGGAFF
j_call: TRBJ1-1
d_call: TRBD1
v_call: TRBV7-2
cdr3_length: 15
clone_size: -

cdr3_nt: TGTGCCAGCAGCTTCGACAGGGTCAATGGCTACACCTTC
cdr3_aa: CASSFDRVNGYTF
j_call: TRBJ1-2
d_call: TRBD1
v_call: TRBV5-4
cdr3_length: 13
clone_size: -

cdr3_nt: TGTGCCAGCAGCCAAGATTACTACGAGCAGTACTTC
cdr3_aa: CASSQDYYEQYF
j_call: TRBJ2-7
d_call: -
v_call: TRBV14
cdr3_length: 12
clone_size: -

cdr3_nt: TGCGCCAGCAGCTTGCTGGCAGGGAGGGACACCGGGGAGCTGTTTTTT
cdr3_aa: CASSLLAGRDTGELFF
j_call: TRBJ2-2
d_call: TRBD2
v_call: TRBV5-1
cdr3_length: 16
clone_size: -

cdr3_nt: TGTGCCAGCAGCTCGAACTGGGGGGACGATACGCAGTATTTT
cdr3_aa: CASSSNWGDDTQYF
j_call: TRBJ2-3
d_call: -
v_call: TRBV11-2
cdr3_length: 14
clone_size: -

cdr3_nt: TGTGCCTGGATCGGATTGGAGAGCTCCTACGAGCAGTACTTC
cdr3_aa: CAWIGLESSYEQYF
j_call: TRBJ2-7
d_call: -
v_call: TRBV30
cdr3_length: 14
clone_size: -

cdr3_nt: TGTGCCAGCAGCTTAGATCTGAGCGGGGGCCAAGAGACCCAGTACTTC
cdr3_aa: CASSLDLSGGQETQYF
j_call: TRBJ2-5
d_call: TRBD2
v_call: TRBV11-2
cdr3_length: 16
clone_size: -

cdr3_nt: TGTGCCAGCAGCTTGGGTGGAGGGAAAGGAAATGAAAAACTGTTTTTT
cdr3_aa: CASSLGGGKGNEKLFF
j_call: TRBJ1-4
d_call: -
v_call: TRBV5-4
cdr3_length: 16
clone_size: -

cdr3_nt: TGTGCCATCAGTGATCCCCCAGGGGGCTCCTACGAGCAGTACTTC
cdr3_aa: CAISDPPGGSYEQYF
j_call: TRBJ2-7
d_call: TRBD1
v_call: TRBV10-3
cdr3_length: 15
clone_size: -

cdr3_nt: TGCGCCAGCAGCCAATCCCAGGGGGACCACGAGGGCTTGAACACTGAAGCTTTCTTT
cdr3_aa: CASSQSQGDHEGLNTEAFF
j_call: TRBJ1-1
d_call: TRBD1
v_call: TRBV4-1
cdr3_length: 19
clone_size: -

cdr3_nt: TGCAGCGTTGAGGCTGGGGAGGGCTACAATGAGCAGTTCTTC
cdr3_aa: CSVEAGEGYNEQFF
j_call: TRBJ2-1
d_call: TRBD2
v_call: TRBV29-1
cdr3_length: 14
clone_size: -

cdr3_nt: TGCGCCAGCAGCTACTGGGACAGCTCCTACGAGCAGTACTTC
cdr3_aa: CASSYWDSSYEQYF
j_call: TRBJ2-7
d_call: TRBD1
v_call: TRBV5-1
cdr3_length: 14
clone_size: once

cdr3_nt: TGTGCCAGCAAGGCCGGCAGGGGAGGGGAAAAACTGTTTTTT
cdr3_aa: CASKAGRGGEKLFF
j_call: TRBJ1-4
d_call: -
v_call: TRBV27
cdr3_length: 14
clone_size: -

cdr3_nt: TGTGCCAGCAGTGGTGACAGGACTCAGGGGCAGCCCCAGCATTTT
cdr3_aa: CASSGDRTQGQPQHF
j_call: TRBJ1-5
d_call: -
v_call: TRBV2
cdr3_length: 15
clone_size: -

cdr3_nt: TGTGCCAGCTCACCCGTACAGGGAAACTATGGCTACACCTTC
cdr3_aa: CASSPVQGNYGYTF
j_call: TRBJ1-2
d_call: -
v_call: TRBV18
cdr3_length: 14
clone_size: -

cdr3_nt: TGTGCCAGCAGTCGTCTTCTATACAGGGGGCATCTCTCACCCCTCCACTTT
cdr3_aa: CASSRLLYRGHLSPLHF
j_call: TRBJ1-6
d_call: TRBD1
v_call: TRBV5-8
cdr3_length: 17
clone_size: few

cdr3_nt: TGTGCCAGTAGTACGCCCGGCAGGGGAGATCAGCCCCAGCATTTT
cdr3_aa: CASSTPGRGDQPQHF
j_call: TRBJ1-5
d_call: -
v_call: TRBV19
cdr3_length: 15
clone_size: -

cdr3_nt: TGCGCCAGCAGCTTGGATATTTCGGGACAGGGGATATTCTCCTACGAGCAGTACTTC
cdr3_aa: CASSLDISGQGIFSYEQYF
j_call: TRBJ2-7
d_call: TRBD1
v_call: TRBV5-1
cdr3_length: 19
clone_size: -

cdr3_nt: TGTGCCAGCAGCCACTCCGGGGGCAATGAGCAGTTCTTC
cdr3_aa: CASSHSGGNEQFF
j_call: TRBJ2-1
d_call: -
v_call: TRBV11-3
cdr3_length: 13
clone_size: -

cdr3_nt: TGCAGCGTTCAAAAGGGACAGGGTCTGGGCGGGGAGCTGTTTTTT
cdr3_aa: CSVQKGQGLGGELFF
j_call: TRBJ2-2
d_call: TRBD1
v_call: TRBV29-1
cdr3_length: 15
clone_size: -

cdr3_nt: TGTGCCAGCAGTCAAAGGACACCGCCTAACTATGGCTACACCTTC
cdr3_aa: CASSQRTPPNYGYTF
j_call: TRBJ1-2
d_call: -
v_call: TRBV27
cdr3_length: 15
clone_size: once

cdr3_nt: TGCGCCAGCAGCCCGACTAGCGGGGGGCCCATTTTCTCCTACGAGCAGTACTTC
cdr3_aa: CASSPTSGGPIFSYEQYF
j_call: TRBJ2-7
d_call: TRBD2
v_call: TRBV4-1
cdr3_length: 18
clone_size: -

cdr3_nt: TGTGCCAGTAGCCCCTCGAGGGGAGGAGCAGATACGCAGTATTTT
cdr3_aa: CASSPSRGGADTQYF
j_call: TRBJ2-3
d_call: -
v_call: TRBV19
cdr3_length: 15
clone_size: -

cdr3_nt: TGTGCCAGTAGAAAACAGGGGGCAGATCATCAGCCCCAGCATTTT
cdr3_aa: CASRKQGADHQPQHF
j_call: TRBJ1-5
d_call: TRBD1
v_call: TRBV19
cdr3_length: 15
clone_size: -

cdr3_nt: TGTGCCTGGAGCGTAGGGGTCGATAATTCACCCCTCCACTTT
cdr3_aa: CAWSVGVDNSPLHF
j_call: TRBJ1-6
d_call: -
v_call: TRBV30
cdr3_length: 14
clone_size: -

cdr3_nt: TGTGCCAGCAGCCTCCCGACAGGCTTCCATTCACCCCTCCACTTT
cdr3_aa: CASSLPTGFHSPLHF
j_call: TRBJ1-6
d_call: -
v_call: TRBV2
cdr3_length: 15
clone_size: -

cdr3_nt: TGTGCCAGCAGAGGACAGGGGGAAGAGCAGTACTTC
cdr3_aa: CASRGQGEEQYF
j_call: TRBJ2-7
d_call: TRBD1
v_call: TRBV2
cdr3_length: 12
clone_size: -

cdr3_nt: TGTGCCAGCAGCTTATTAGCGGGACCGGGGGTTAGGTATGGCTACACCTTC
cdr3_aa: CASSLLAGPGVRYGYTF
j_call: TRBJ1-2
d_call: -
v_call: TRBV7-8
cdr3_length: 17
clone_size: once

cdr3_nt: TGCGCCAGCAATAACCAGGTCACAGATACGCAGTATTTT
cdr3_aa: CASNNQVTDTQYF
j_call: TRBJ2-3
d_call: -
v_call: TRBV10-1
cdr3_length: 13
clone_size: few

cdr3_nt: TGTGCCAGCAGCTTAGCCAGCGGGGGCTACGAGCAGTACTTC
cdr3_aa: CASSLASGGYEQYF
j_call: TRBJ2-7
d_call: TRBD2
v_call: TRBV7-6
cdr3_length: 14
clone_size: -

cdr3_nt: TGCAGTGCTAGGCGTTCGGGCGAGCAGTACTTC
cdr3_aa: CSARRSGEQYF
j_call: TRBJ2-7
d_call: -
v_call: TRBV20-1
cdr3_length: 11
clone_size: -

cdr3_nt: TGTGCCATCAGTGGGACTAGCGGGGGGTCTCCCTACGAGCAGTACTTC
cdr3_aa: CAISGTSGGSPYEQYF
j_call: TRBJ2-7
d_call: TRBD2
v_call: TRBV10-3
cdr3_length: 16
clone_size: once

cdr3_nt: TGTGCCAGCAGCTTGGCCCTTCTCGGACAGGGAGGAGGCTACACCTTC
cdr3_aa: CASSLALLGQGGGYTF
j_call: TRBJ1-2
d_call: TRBD1
v_call: TRBV5-4
cdr3_length: 16
clone_size: -

cdr3_nt: TGTGCCAGCCGGCAGGGGGAGGTTCAGCCCCAGCATTTT
cdr3_aa: CASRQGEVQPQHF
j_call: TRBJ1-5
d_call: TRBD1
v_call: TRBV12-3/TRBV12-4
cdr3_length: 13
clone_size: -

cdr3_nt: TGTGCCAGCAGCTTGTGGCAGGGGTATTCTAGCAATCAGCCCCAGCATTTT
cdr3_aa: CASSLWQGYSSNQPQHF
j_call: TRBJ1-5
d_call: -
v_call: TRBV5-6
cdr3_length: 17
clone_size: -

cdr3_nt: TGTGCCAGCGCGGGGATGGATGAAAAACTGTTTTTT
cdr3_aa: CASAGMDEKLFF
j_call: TRBJ1-4
d_call: -
v_call: TRBV12-3/TRBV12-4
cdr3_length: 12
clone_size: -

cdr3_nt: TGTGCCAGCAGCTTGATTAGCTCTGGGGCCAACGTCCTGACTTTC
cdr3_aa: CASSLISSGANVLTF
j_call: TRBJ2-6
d_call: -
v_call: TRBV5-4
cdr3_length: 15
clone_size: -

cdr3_nt: TGTGCCAGCAGCCCAGGACAGGGGGACACCATATATTTT
cdr3_aa: CASSPGQGDTIYF
j_call: TRBJ1-3
d_call: TRBD1
v_call: TRBV9
cdr3_length: 13
clone_size: -

cdr3_nt: TGTGCCACCAGTGATTTGAGCCAGGCAGGGAAGGGTGATACGCAGTATTTT
cdr3_aa: CATSDLSQAGKGDTQYF
j_call: TRBJ2-3
d_call: -
v_call: TRBV24-1
cdr3_length: 17
clone_size: -